The following is a T cell receptor (beta chain) sequence with its context. Its matching antigen is unknown. Sequence at one end of the junction differs from germline and may be a read error. Profiling of TCR beta VDJ combinations and CDR3 sequences used genomic DNA as template. TCRdb fed the reads into MiXCR, producing one record per CDR3 protein. In the table there are hundreds of thousands of distinct CDR3 sequences, 65% to 90% of which are singletons. This CDR3 has 12 amino acids. Germline assignment: CDR1 SGHVS and CDR2 FQNEAQ. This sample was included in a study of CD8+CD57+ T cells in acquired aplastic anemia. Study results and caveats: Patients and controls had in common approximately 28 CD8+ CDR3 sequences.

Individuals selected for sequencing had exhibited CD8+CD57+ cell expansion on flow cytometry. The sample consisted of sorted CD4+, CD8+, or CD8+CD57+ T cells (not recorded which) from PBMCs. The sequence was collected from a human donor with aplastic anemia. This chain joins TRBV7-8 and TRBJ2-5, with 7 positions matching TRBD1. DNA for the CDR3: TGTGCCAGCAGCGTTGATCCAGACGGGACAGCCTTC. It yields the protein CASSVDPDGTAF.